Included here is one TCR beta chain sequence, with context. Its cognate antigen is unknown. The germline V gene has CDR1 SGHRS and CDR2 YFSETQ. The CDR3 contains 16 residues. The ends were cut back, 0 bases at V and 2 bases at J, with 13 bases in the middle. The sample comes from a study of radiation and T cells in renal cell carcinoma. Study in general: Nephrectomy followed 15 Gy stereotactic body radiation by 4 weeks.

Repertoires were generated with immunoSEQ multiplex PCR, while TCRdb's copy carries only in-frame clones and drops some. The profile shows around 130,000 clones, over 75% of them singletons. Study-wide findings and caveats: Without pretreatment biopsies, baseline tumor clonotype presence was undetermined.

Time point given: blood 2 weeks post-SBRT. Treatment given: 15 Gy SBRT to primary tumor, nephrectomy 4 weeks later. The sequence was obtained from a woman in her sixties with renal cell carcinoma. The specimen was blood, collected from a patient whose treatment included radiotherapy and nephrectomy. This chain uses TRBV5-1 with TRBJ2-3; D may be TRBD1 or TRBD2 (5 bases each). This CDR3 reads CASSLAQGPPTDTQYF. The CDR3 DNA follows: TGCGCCAGCAGCTTGGCCCAGGGACCCCCCACAGATACGCAGTATTTT.